This T cell receptor (beta chain) was recovered during a study of blood T cell repertoires in COVID-19. Clones were sequenced by immunoSEQ multiplex PCR, and TCRdb holds only the in-frame ones, with some missing. The sample yields roughly 380,000 clones, about 85% seen once. CDR1 LNHDA and CDR2 SQIVND come from the germline V gene (reference sequence). This CDR3 spans 15 amino acids. The V gene lost 4 bases and the J gene lost 7 bases, with 20 bases spanning the gap. The sequencing sample was made of peripheral blood. This receptor was identified in a woman under 30 with acute or convalescent COVID-19. The genes are TRBV19 and TRBJ2-7, with D tentatively TRBD1 (7 bases). The CDR3 region is CASSTRSTGTEEQYF. DNA of the CDR3: TGTGCCAGTAGTACCAGATCGACAGGGACTGAAGAGCAGTACTTC.